The 23 T cell receptor beta chains listed next were all sequenced from one sample in a study of blood T cells in healthy people across ages. Alongside a J-beta primer mix, a sample-barcoded 5' primer served in a second PCR lasting about 7 to 11 cycles. TCRdb reprocessed the 5' RACE reads with MiXCR, giving one entry per CDR3 protein. The sample carries roughly 730,000 distinct CDR3 sequences, about 56% recorded once. The sample comprised blood. The receptors originated from a man aged 40-49 years in good health.

V is TRBV27 and J is TRBJ1-2, with unresolved D. With 6 bases removed from V and 0 bases from J, the gap between germline ends came to 20 bases. Germline CDR1 and CDR2: MNHEY and SMNVEV (reference sequence). This CDR3 region has 17 residues. CDR3 loop: CASSLLEKEKANYGYTF. The CDR3 DNA reads as TGTGCCAGCAGCCTCTTGGAGAAGGAGAAGGCTAACTATGGCTACACCTTC.

The chain carries TRBV15 and TRBJ2-5; the D is unclear. There are 10 residues in the CDR3. V lost 5 bases to trimming and J lost 11 bases, with 9 bases between them. In germline, CDR1 is LNHNV, CDR2 YYDKDF (reference sequence). The chain's CDR3 is CATSSYEQYF. The CDR3 nucleotides read TGTGCCACCAGCTCATATGAGCAGTACTTC. The full variable domain, with the rest looked up from reference TRBV15 and TRBJ2-5, is DAMVIQNPRYQVTQFGKPVTLSCSQTLNHNVMYWYQQKSSQAPKLLFHYYDKDFNNEADTPDNFQSRRPNTSFCFLDIRSPGLGDTAMYLCATSSYEQYFGPGTRLLVL.

This clonotype has more than one count but fewer than ten. The genes are TRBV27 and TRBJ2-4; no firm D call. The last part of the DNA fits TRBJ2-7 better; the J call may be wrong. CDR1 and CDR2 (germline): MNHEY, SMNVEV (reference sequence). The CDR3 is 14 residues long. The CDR3 bases are TGTGCCAGCAGTTTCTCTCCAATGGCTCGCGAGCAGTACTTC. Amino acid sequence: CASSFSPMAREQYF.

This clonotype was counted between two and nine times. The chain recombines TRBV12-3 or TRBV12-4 with TRBJ2-3; D gene ambiguous. Trimming took off 1 base at V and 6 bases at J, with 11 bases between the two ends. The CDR3 is made up of 14 amino acids. The CDR3 sequence: CASSLGPRSDTQYF. The DNA of the CDR3 is TGTGCCAGCAGTTTAGGTCCGCGTTCGGATACGCAGTATTTT.

CDR3 residues: CASSEDSRAHEQYF. In DNA, the CDR3 is TGTGCCAGCAGCGAGGACAGTCGAGCACACGAGCAGTACTTC. The chain combines TRBV9 with TRBJ2-7; weak D call: TRBD1 (6 bases). Looked up from germline, CDR1 is SGDLS and CDR2 is YYNGEE. Trimming cost V 3 bases and J 5 bases, with 15 bases left between them. The CDR3 totals 14 residues.

This rearrangement joins TRBV7-2 to TRBJ2-1; perhaps D is TRBD1 or TRBD2 (6 bases each). The V gene's germline CDR1 is SGHTA and CDR2 FQGNSA. This CDR3 is built from 17 residues. V was trimmed by 1 base and J by 8 bases, leaving 21 bases between them. The CDR3 DNA follows: TGTGCCAGCAGCTTAGGTGGAGGGGCAGGGGTTTTCGATGAGCAGTTCTTC. This gives the protein CASSLGGGAGVFDEQFF.

On this clonotype: At one boundary the junction diverges from the germline segment, which might be a read error. V gene TRBV7-2 combines with J gene TRBJ1-5, with D possibly TRBD1 on 5 matching bases. The CDR3 extends over 14 amino acids. Per the germline V gene, CDR1 is SGHTA and CDR2 is FQGNSA. As DNA, the CDR3 is TGTGCCAACAGCCCATGGGGGGGGAGTCAGCCCCAGCATTTT. Translating gives CANSPWGGSQPQHF.

J is TRBJ2-3 and V is TRBV29-1, with a weak D call TRBD2 (5 bases). Germline values: CDR1 SQVTM, CDR2 ANQGSEA. V lost 0 bases, J lost 4 bases, and 8 bases lay in between. The CDR3 spans 13 residues. The CDR3 region is CSVEEAAADTQYF. In DNA form, the CDR3 reads TGCAGCGTTGAAGAAGCGGCTGCAGATACGCAGTATTTT.

The J gene is TRBJ1-2, the V gene TRBV12-3 or TRBV12-4; D call uncertain. V was shortened by 6 bases and J by 4 bases, with 9 bases between the two germline ends. This CDR3 has 12 residues. The CDR3 sequence is CASSRGVYGYTF. CDR3 sequence (DNA): TGTGCCAGCAGCCGTGGGGTCTATGGCTACACCTTC.

V is TRBV27 and J is TRBJ2-7; no clear D. This CDR3 region has 13 residues. CDR1 is MNHEY and CDR2 is SMNVEV in the germline V gene (reference sequence). V lost 4 bases, J lost 7 bases, and 14 bases lay in between. Written as DNA, the CDR3 is TGTGCCAGCAGTTGTAGTGGAAACAATGAGCAGTACTTC. Protein: CASSCSGNNEQYF.

The V gene is TRBV28, the J gene TRBJ2-7; TRBD1 is a possible D gene (5 bases). This CDR3 is 13 amino acids long. The germline V gene encodes CDR1 MDHEN and CDR2 SYDVKM. Deletions cut 7 bases from V and 0 bases from J, with 10 bases between. The CDR3 DNA is TGTGCCAGCACCTCAGACAGCTCCTACGAGCAGTACTTC. Amino acid sequence: CASTSDSSYEQYF.

In its sample, this clonotype was seen a few times. This chain joins TRBV4-2 and TRBJ1-2, with TRBD1 as a possible D gene (5 bases). V was trimmed by 3 bases and J by 8 bases, leaving 10 bases between them. Germline V gene data show CDR1 as LGHNA and CDR2 as YNFKEQ. This CDR3 spans 12 amino acids. CDR3 region: CASSQGPGGYTF. Here the CDR3 DNA reads TGTGCCAGCAGCCAGGGACCTGGGGGCTACACCTTC.

The chain uses TRBV7-9 and TRBJ2-1; 12 positions match TRBD2. Germline CDR1 SEHNR, CDR2 FQNEAQ (reference sequence). J gave up 9 bases and V 2 bases, and 11 bases lay outside the gene matches. The CDR3 covers 17 residues. Here the CDR3 DNA reads TGTGCCAGCAGCTTAATAACGACTAGCGGGAGTAAGGTTGAGCAGTTCTTC. Its protein product is CASSLITTSGSKVEQFF. Looking up the rest from reference TRBV7-9 and TRBJ2-1 gives the full variable domain: DTGVSQNPRHKITKRGQNVTFRCDPISEHNRLYWYRQTLGQGPEFLTYFQNEAQLEKSRLLSDRFSAERPKGSFSTLEIQRTEQGDSAMYLCASSLITTSGSKVEQFFGPGTRLTVL.

The chain employs TRBV14 and TRBJ2-4; D call uncertain. TRBJ2-5 explains the end of the DNA better; the J call may be wrong. In germline, CDR1 is SGHDN, CDR2 FVKESK. The CDR3 consists of 12 residues. The CDR3 DNA reads as TGTGCCAGCGCTAAGTGGGTGGAGACCCAGTACTTC. The encoded protein is CASAKWVETQYF.

V gene TRBV20-1 combines with J gene TRBJ1-1, with a weak D call TRBD1 (5 bases). This CDR3 is built from 13 residues. Trimming pared 6 bases from V and 1 base from J, leaving 12 bases between. CDR1 and CDR2 from the germline V gene are DFQATT and SNEGSKA (reference sequence). This CDR3 reads CSAIGDWNTEAFF. In DNA form, the CDR3 reads TGCAGTGCCATTGGGGACTGGAACACTGAAGCTTTCTTT.

The rearrangement uses TRBV28 and TRBJ1-2, with D possibly TRBD1 on 6 matching bases. Trimming left V 3 bases short and J 7 bases short, with 15 bases between. CDR3 length: 14 amino acids. The V gene's germline CDR1 is MDHEN and CDR2 SYDVKM. CDR3 DNA sequence: TGTGCCAGCAGTTTGCGTCAGGGGACGGGTGGCTACACCTTC. It yields the protein CASSLRQGTGGYTF.

This rearrangement joins TRBV10-3 to TRBJ2-7; D ambiguous. With 6 bases removed from V and 2 bases from J, the gap between germline ends came to 8 bases. CDR3 length equals 12 residues. CDR1 is ENHRY, CDR2 SYGVKD, per germline. The CDR3 spells CAISPETYEQYF. CDR3 nucleotides: TGTGCCATCAGCCCAGAGACCTACGAGCAGTACTTC.

This clonotype was observed once. The chain has TRBV7-2 and TRBJ2-5, with TRBD2 matching 10 bases. Per the germline V gene, CDR1 is SGHTA and CDR2 is FQGNSA. There are 16 residues in the CDR3. Germline trimming cut 1 base from V and 11 bases from J; bases unmatched to any gene: 13. The DNA for the CDR3 is TGTGCCAGCAGCTTAGACCTAGCGGGAGTGGGTGGTGAGCAGTACTTC. Protein sequence: CASSLDLAGVGGEQYF.

This clonotype was counted between two and nine times. The chain uses TRBV4-3 and TRBJ1-2; D may be TRBD1 (5 bases). The germline gives CDR1 LGHNA, CDR2 YSLEER. V was pared by 2 bases and J by 5 bases, with 9 bases between. The CDR3 is made up of 13 amino acids. For the CDR3, the DNA is TGCGCCAGCAGCCAATCGCGGGGGTATGGCTACACCTTC. It translates to CASSQSRGYGYTF.

This clonotype was seen more than once but under ten times. V and J are TRBV5-8 and TRBJ2-7; tentatively, D is TRBD1 or TRBD2 (5 bases each). The CDR3 runs 13 residues. V lost 5 bases, J lost 6 bases, and 15 bases lay in between. The germline V gene has CDR1 SGHTS and CDR2 YDEGEE. CDR3 amino acids: CASRGVQEREQYF. The CDR3, as DNA: TGTGCCAGCAGGGGGGTACAGGAACGCGAGCAGTACTTC. Full variable domain (rest looked up from reference TRBV5-8 and TRBJ2-7): EAGVTQSPTHLIKTRGQQATLRCSPISGHTSVYWYQQALGLGLQFLLWYDEGEERNRGNFPPRFSGRQFPNYSSELNVNALELEDSALYLCASRGVQEREQYFGPGTRLTVT.

The chain links TRBV6-2 or TRBV6-3 to TRBJ2-3; 9 bases are a match to TRBD2. Per germline, CDR1 MNHEY and CDR2 SVGEGT. CDR3 length equals 17 residues. With V trimmed by 6 bases and J by 8 bases, 18 bases remained unmatched. The CDR3 loop reads CASRSTRAGGGLGTQYF. Here the CDR3 DNA reads TGTGCCAGCAGGTCAACCCGAGCGGGAGGAGGGCTTGGTACGCAGTATTTT.

This chain joins TRBV28 and TRBJ2-3; 8 bases are shared with TRBD2. CDR1 MDHEN and CDR2 SYDVKM come from the germline V gene. The V segment lost 2 bases and the J segment 5 bases; nucleotides outside the gene matches: 12. This CDR3 has 17 residues. CDR3 DNA: TGTGCCAGCAGTTTACTCTTGGGCGGGAGGAGTGGAGATACGCAGTATTTT. Amino acid sequence: CASSLLLGGRSGDTQYF. Looking up the rest from reference TRBV28 and TRBJ2-3 gives the full variable domain: DVKVTQSSRYLVKRTGEKVFLECVQDMDHENMFWYRQDPGLGLRLIYFSYDVKMKEKGDIPEGYSVSREKKERFSLILESASTNQTSMYLCASSLLLGGRSGDTQYFGPGTRLTVL.

Remarks on this clonotype: One junction end does not reproduce the germline sequence, and a read error may be involved. The rearrangement links TRBV6-6 to TRBJ1-4; D gene unclear. Germline CDR1 and CDR2: MNHNY and SVGAGI (reference sequence). This CDR3 has 11 residues. The CDR3 DNA is TGTACCAGCGGGTTGGTTGGTAAACTGTTTTTT. Encoded protein: CTSGLVGKLFF.